What follows is one TCR beta chain and its context. This entry belongs to a study of blood T cell repertoires in COVID-19. For the study at large: Sites in the United States, Italy and Spain provided acute and convalescent COVID-19 samples.

Original processing notes: Reference gene primers were amplified, and this amplification served to estimate nucleated cell counts. Using immunoSEQ multiplex PCR, the repertoire was profiled, and TCRdb retains in-frame clones only, with some absent. V, J and clone size are those of that table, while D and trimming were read from the DNA. The table lists a few hundred thousand clones, about nine tenths of them singletons. Germline CDR1 and CDR2: LGHDT and YNNKEL (reference sequence). This CDR3 has 17 amino acids. Trimming removed 6 bases at V and 2 bases at J, with 22 bases between. The sequencing sample was made of peripheral blood. This chain connects TRBV3-1 (or the pseudogene TRBV3-2) to TRBJ1-2; D is possibly TRBD1 (5 bases). This TCR was sampled from a man younger than 35 with active or convalescent COVID-19. CDR3 sequence: CASRSHVNAGSNYGYTF. CDR3 coding DNA: TGTGCCAGCAGAAGCCACGTGAATGCAGGGTCGAACTATGGCTACACCTTC.